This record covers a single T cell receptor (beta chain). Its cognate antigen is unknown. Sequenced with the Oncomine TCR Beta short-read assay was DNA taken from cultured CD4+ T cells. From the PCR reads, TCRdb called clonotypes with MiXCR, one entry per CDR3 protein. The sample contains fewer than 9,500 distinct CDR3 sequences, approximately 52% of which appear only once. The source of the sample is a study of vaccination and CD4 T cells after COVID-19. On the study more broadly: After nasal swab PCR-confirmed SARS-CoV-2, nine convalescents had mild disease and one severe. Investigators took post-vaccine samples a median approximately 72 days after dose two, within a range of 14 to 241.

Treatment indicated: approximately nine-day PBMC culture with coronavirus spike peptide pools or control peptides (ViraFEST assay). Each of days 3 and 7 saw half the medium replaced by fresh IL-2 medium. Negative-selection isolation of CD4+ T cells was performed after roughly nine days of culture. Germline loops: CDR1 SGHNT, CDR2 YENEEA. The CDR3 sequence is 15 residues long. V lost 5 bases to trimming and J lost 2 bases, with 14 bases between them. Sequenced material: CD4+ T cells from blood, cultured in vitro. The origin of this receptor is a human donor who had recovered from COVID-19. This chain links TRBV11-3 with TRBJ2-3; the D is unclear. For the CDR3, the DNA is TGTGCCAGCAGCCTCTCGTGGGGATACACAGATACGCAGTATTTT. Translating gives CASSLSWGYTDTQYF.